This TCR beta chain was sequenced during a study of OX40 agonist ivuxolimab in advanced cancers. Study results and caveats: Compared with CD4+, CD8+ T cells on average had more expanded clones. Clonal expansion by week 6 occurred in CD4+ and CD8+ blood T cells (at 0.1 to 3.0 mg/kg).

The repertoire was sequenced with immunoSEQ multiplex PCR; TCRdb's copy has only in-frame clones and lacks some. The repertoire includes more than 85,000 clones, 75% to 95% of them detected once, and approximately 1.5% sits in the top ten. Worth noting for this clone: What it binds is unknown.

This CDR3 has 19 amino acids. Germline V gene data show CDR1 as LGHNA and CDR2 as YNFKEQ. V lost 8 bases, J lost 1 base, and 17 bases stayed unmatched. This chain links TRBV4-2 with TRBJ2-7; 13 bases line up with TRBD2. The sequence came from an adult with an advanced solid tumor such as melanoma, head and neck, liver or kidney cancer. The starting material was CD4+ or CD8+ T cells sorted from blood, obtained in a trial of the OX40 agonist ivuxolimab. The CDR3 sequence: CASALSTAGLAGDSYEQYF. CDR3 DNA sequence: TGTGCCAGCGCCCTCTCAACTGCAGGACTAGCGGGAGATTCCTACGAGCAGTACTTC.